These T cell receptor beta chains were read from a single sample in a study of cytomegalovirus exposure and HLA in healthy donors. Assay used: immunoSEQ multiplex PCR; TCRdb lists only in-frame clones, some missing. The sample consists of a few hundred thousand clones, around three quarters of them appearing once. The sequencing input was PBMCs. The receptor set was obtained from a man between 40 and 49 years old in good health and CMV-seronegative. Each CDR3 is given with its conserved first and last residue. The order of the fields is J gene, V gene, CDR3 protein.

>TRBJ2-7|TRBV4-3
CASSQGTGGSGEQYF
>TRBJ2-7|TRBV5-1
CASSMEGHHYEQYF
>TRBJ1-1|TRBV6-4
CASSEVGGSTEAFF
>TRBJ2-3|TRBV19
CASSHRAGQGVNTDTQYF
>TRBJ1-5|TRBV9
CASSVGGGAHDQPQHF
>TRBJ2-1|TRBV6-6
CASSYSGLVEQFF
>TRBJ1-1|TRBV7-9
CASSSPPTGNLFRAEAFF
>TRBJ2-1|TRBV7-8
CASSWGVYNEQFF
>TRBJ2-7|TRBV4-1
CASSQRIPGAYEQYF
>TRBJ2-3|TRBV27
CASSIPTGGGSDTQYF
>TRBJ2-5|TRBV28
CASTPGQRETQYF
>TRBJ1-5|TRBV10-2
CASSEFTPGAQHF
>TRBJ1-1|TRBV19
CASRRNMNTEAFF
>TRBJ1-2|TRBV9
CASSVGEEIFYGYTF
>TRBJ1-1|TRBV5-6
CASSHTMNTEAFF
>TRBJ1-2|TRBV29-1
CSVLNSLVGYTF
>TRBJ2-1|TRBV19
CASSIWARNPYNEQFF
>TRBJ2-7|TRBV6-5
CASSSAGVSEQYF
>TRBJ1-1|TRBV7-6
CASRMAENTEAFF
>TRBJ1-2|TRBV6-5
CASSLTGSNYGYTF
>TRBJ2-1|TRBV9
CASSVEGGPSGYNEQFF
>TRBJ1-2|TRBV14
CASSRDSQNYGYTF
>TRBJ2-7|TRBV11-2
CASSFGEQYF
>TRBJ2-7|TRBV5-1
CASSTGLRMSSYEQYF
>TRBJ1-3|TRBV6-1
CASSVDRGSGNTIYF
>TRBJ1-3|TRBV12-5
CASGLGGDSGNTIYF
>TRBJ2-1|TRBV7-9
CSSSPRGQGAYNEQFF
>TRBJ1-1|TRBV27
CASSNTGRDEAFF
>TRBJ1-2|TRBV5-1
CASSLGGQGGYGYTF
>TRBJ2-7|TRBV7-9
CASSLAPVGGLFDEQYF
>TRBJ2-7|TRBV18
CASSPSWAPISYEQYF
>TRBJ1-1|TRBV7-7
CASSRDRATEAFF
>TRBJ2-1|TRBV18
CASSLRDRGKFF
>TRBJ2-3|TRBV5-1
CASSSGRGDTQYF
>TRBJ2-3|TRBV10-3
CAITGTGTDTQYF
>TRBJ2-3|TRBV10-3
CATKGVHEGGTDTQYF
>TRBJ2-2|TRBV15
CATSRDRTGNTGELFF
>TRBJ2-3|TRBV6-1
CASLLGQGRSDTQYF
>TRBJ1-1|TRBV19
CASSKESVAGLAEAFF
>TRBJ1-4|TRBV5-1
CASSPGKSNEKLFF
>TRBJ2-3|TRBV15
CATSRDEADTQYF
>TRBJ2-5|TRBV2
CASSNRGINQETQYF
>TRBJ1-5|TRBV2
CASSGLGAGNQPQHF
>TRBJ2-5|TRBV5-1
CASSWRTGGRETQYF
>TRBJ2-7|TRBV15
CATSREGYDEQYF
>TRBJ1-5|TRBV30
CAWSQQGNQPQHF
>TRBJ2-2|TRBV30
CAWSVQVTATGELFF
>TRBJ1-1|TRBV11-2
CASSFGTTNTEAFF
>TRBJ1-2|TRBV11-2
CASSPRGRFYGYTF
>TRBJ2-1|TRBV7-9
CASSPIGSEQFF
>TRBJ1-2|TRBV28
CASSSYGVGYTF
>TRBJ1-1|TRBV19
CASSWRPGVNTEAFF
>TRBJ2-5|TRBV14
CASSPNPWTGQYQETQYF